This T cell receptor (beta chain) was recovered during a study of blood T cells in healthy people across ages. A second PCR of roughly 6 to 12 cycles used a sample-barcoded 5' primer and a J-beta primer mix. TCRdb itself ran the 5' RACE reads through MiXCR, one entry per CDR3 protein. Among around 1,000,000 distinct CDR3 sequences listed, 35% to 45% were seen once. The CDR3 is 17 amino acids. From germline, CDR1 is MNHEY and CDR2 SMNVEV (reference sequence). The ends lost 4 bases at V and 4 bases at J; junction bases unmatched: 12. Regarding this clonotype: As yet, its antigen is unknown.

Overall study findings and caveats: Roughly linear declines in TCR beta diversity per million T cells occurred with age.

The chain couples TRBV27 to TRBJ1-5; 8 nucleotides agree with TRBD1. The clonotype comes from a man between 18 and 29 years old in good health. Specimen: blood. In DNA form, the CDR3 reads TGTGCCAGCAGTTCCCCTTCGCGGGACAGGAAAAATCAGCCCCAGCATTTT. It codes for CASSSPSRDRKNQPQHF.